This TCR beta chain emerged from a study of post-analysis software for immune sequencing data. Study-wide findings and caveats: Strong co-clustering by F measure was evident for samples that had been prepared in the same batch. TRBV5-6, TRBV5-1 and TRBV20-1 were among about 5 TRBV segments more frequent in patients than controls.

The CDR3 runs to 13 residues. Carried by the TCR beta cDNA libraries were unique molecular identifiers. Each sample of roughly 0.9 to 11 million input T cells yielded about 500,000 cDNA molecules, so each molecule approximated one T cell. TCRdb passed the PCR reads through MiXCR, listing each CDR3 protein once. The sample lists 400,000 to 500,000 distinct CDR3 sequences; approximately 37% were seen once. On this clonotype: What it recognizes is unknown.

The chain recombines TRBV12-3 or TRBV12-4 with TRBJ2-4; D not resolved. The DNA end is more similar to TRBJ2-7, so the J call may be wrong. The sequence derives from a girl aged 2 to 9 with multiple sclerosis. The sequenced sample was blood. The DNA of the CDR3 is TGTGCCAGCTCCCCGGTCCTCCCCTCCGAGCAGTACTTC. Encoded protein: CASSPVLPSEQYF.